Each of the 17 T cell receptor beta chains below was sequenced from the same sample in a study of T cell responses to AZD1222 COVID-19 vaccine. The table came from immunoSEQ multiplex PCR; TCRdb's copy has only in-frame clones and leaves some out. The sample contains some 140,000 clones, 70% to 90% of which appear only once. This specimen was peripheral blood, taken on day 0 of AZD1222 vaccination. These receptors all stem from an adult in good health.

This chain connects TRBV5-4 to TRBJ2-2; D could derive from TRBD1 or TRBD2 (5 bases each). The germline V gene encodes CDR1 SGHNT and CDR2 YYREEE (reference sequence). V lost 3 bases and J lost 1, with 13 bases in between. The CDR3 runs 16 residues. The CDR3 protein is CASSSLRGVNTGELFF. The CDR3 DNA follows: TGTGCCAGCAGCTCCCTTAGAGGGGTGAACACCGGGGAGCTGTTTTTT.

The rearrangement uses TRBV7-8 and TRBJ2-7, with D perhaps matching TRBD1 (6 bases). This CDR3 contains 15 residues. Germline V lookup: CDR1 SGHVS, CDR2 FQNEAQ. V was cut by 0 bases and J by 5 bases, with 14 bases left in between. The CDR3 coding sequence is TGTGCCAGCAGCTTAGCGTTCAGGGGTTGGGACGAGCAGTACTTC. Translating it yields CASSLAFRGWDEQYF. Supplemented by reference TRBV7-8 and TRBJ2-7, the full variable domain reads GAGVSQSPRYKVAKRGQDVALRCDPISGHVSLFWYQQALGQGPEFLTYFQNEAQLDKSGLPSDRFFAERPEGSVSTLKIQRTQQEDSAVYLCASSLAFRGWDEQYFGPGTRLTVT.

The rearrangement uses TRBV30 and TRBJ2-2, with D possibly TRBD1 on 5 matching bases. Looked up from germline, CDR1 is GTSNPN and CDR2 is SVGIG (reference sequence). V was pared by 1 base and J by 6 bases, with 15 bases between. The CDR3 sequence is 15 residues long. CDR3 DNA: TGTGCCTGGAGTGAGGGGCCAGGTTTAGCCGGGGAGCTGTTTTTT. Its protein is CAWSEGPGLAGELFF.

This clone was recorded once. The CDR3 is CATSDQRAYNEQFF. CDR3 sequence (DNA): TGTGCCACCAGTGACCAGCGGGCCTACAATGAGCAGTTCTTC. The chain uses TRBV24-1 and TRBJ2-1; TRBD2 might be the D (6 bases). The CDR3 contains 14 residues. Germline CDR1 is KGHDR and CDR2 is SFDVKD. Trimming stripped 4 bases from V and 2 bases from J, with 8 bases between.

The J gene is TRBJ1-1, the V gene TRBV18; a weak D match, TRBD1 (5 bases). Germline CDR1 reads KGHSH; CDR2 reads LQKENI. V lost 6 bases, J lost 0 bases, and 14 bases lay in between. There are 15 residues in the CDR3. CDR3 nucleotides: TGTGCCAGCTCTCGTACGGACAAGATGAACACTGAAGCTTTCTTT. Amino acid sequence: CASSRTDKMNTEAFF.

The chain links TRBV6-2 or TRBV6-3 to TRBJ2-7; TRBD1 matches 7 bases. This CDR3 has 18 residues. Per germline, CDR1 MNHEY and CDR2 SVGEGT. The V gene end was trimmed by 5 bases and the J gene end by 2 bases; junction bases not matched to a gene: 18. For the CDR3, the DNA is TGTGCCAGCAGTACCGCTAGCCAACCGACAGGGTCCCCCTACGAGCAGTACTTC. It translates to CASSTASQPTGSPYEQYF.

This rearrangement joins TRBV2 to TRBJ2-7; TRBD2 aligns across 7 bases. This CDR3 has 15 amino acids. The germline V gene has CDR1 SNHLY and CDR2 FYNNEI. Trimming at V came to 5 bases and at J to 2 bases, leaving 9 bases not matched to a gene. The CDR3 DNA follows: TGTGCCAGCAGTAAGACTAGCACCAGTCCCTACGAGCAGTACTTC. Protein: CASSKTSTSPYEQYF.

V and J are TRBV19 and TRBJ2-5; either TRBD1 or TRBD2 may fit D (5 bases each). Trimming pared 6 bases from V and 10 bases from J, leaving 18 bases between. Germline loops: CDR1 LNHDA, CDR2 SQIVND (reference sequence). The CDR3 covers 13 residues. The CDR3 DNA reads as TGTGCCAGTAGCTGGGCCCGGGACCGGGACCAGTACTTC. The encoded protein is CASSWARDRDQYF.

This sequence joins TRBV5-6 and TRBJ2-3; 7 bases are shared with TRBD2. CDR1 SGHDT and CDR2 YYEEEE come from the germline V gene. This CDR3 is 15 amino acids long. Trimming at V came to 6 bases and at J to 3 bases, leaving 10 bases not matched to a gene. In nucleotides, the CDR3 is TGTGCCAGCACCCAAAGGGGCGGGAGTACAGATACGCAGTATTTT. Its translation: CASTQRGGSTDTQYF.

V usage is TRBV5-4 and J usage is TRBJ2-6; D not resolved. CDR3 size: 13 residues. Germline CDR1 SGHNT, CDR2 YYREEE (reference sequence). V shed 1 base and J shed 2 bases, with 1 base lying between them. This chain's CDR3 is CASSLTGANVLTF. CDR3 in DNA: TGTGCCAGCAGCTTGACTGGGGCCAACGTCCTGACTTTC.

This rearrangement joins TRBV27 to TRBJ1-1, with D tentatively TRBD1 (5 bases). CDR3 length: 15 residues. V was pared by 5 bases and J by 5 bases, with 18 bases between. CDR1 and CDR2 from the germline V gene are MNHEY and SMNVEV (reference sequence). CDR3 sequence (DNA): TGTGCCAGCAGTCGGGGGGAAGGGCGATATACTGAAGCTTTCTTT. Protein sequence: CASSRGEGRYTEAFF.

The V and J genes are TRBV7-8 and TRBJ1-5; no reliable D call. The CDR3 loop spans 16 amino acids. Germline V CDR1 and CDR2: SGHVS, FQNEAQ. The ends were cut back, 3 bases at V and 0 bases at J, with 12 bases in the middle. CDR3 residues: CASSLFGRLSNQPQHF. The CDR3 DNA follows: TGTGCCAGCAGCTTGTTCGGGCGGCTTAGCAATCAGCCCCAGCATTTT.

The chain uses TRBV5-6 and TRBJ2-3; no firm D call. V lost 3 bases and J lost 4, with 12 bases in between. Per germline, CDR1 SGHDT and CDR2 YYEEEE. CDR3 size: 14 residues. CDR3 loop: CASSSLTSPDTQYF. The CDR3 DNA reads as TGTGCCAGCAGCTCCCTTACTTCCCCAGATACGCAGTATTTT. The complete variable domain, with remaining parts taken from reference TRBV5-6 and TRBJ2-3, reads DAGVTQSPTHLIKTRGQQVTLRCSPKSGHDTVSWYQQALGQGPQFIFQYYEEEERQRGNFPDRFSGHQFPNYSSELNVNALLLGDSALYLCASSSLTSPDTQYFGPGTRLTVL.

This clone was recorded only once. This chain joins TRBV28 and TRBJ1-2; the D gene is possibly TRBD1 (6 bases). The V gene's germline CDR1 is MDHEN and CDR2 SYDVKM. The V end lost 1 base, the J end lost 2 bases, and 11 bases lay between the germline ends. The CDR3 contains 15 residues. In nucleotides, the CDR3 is TGTGCCAGCAGTTTATCAGGGGAGGGGAACTATGGCTACACCTTC. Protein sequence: CASSLSGEGNYGYTF.

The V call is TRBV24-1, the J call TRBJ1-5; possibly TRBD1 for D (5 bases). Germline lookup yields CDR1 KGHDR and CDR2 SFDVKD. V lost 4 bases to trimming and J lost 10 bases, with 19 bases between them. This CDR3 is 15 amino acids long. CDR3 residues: CATSDSGGGGQPQHF. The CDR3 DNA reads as TGTGCCACCAGTGACTCTGGGGGAGGTGGTCAACCCCAGCATTTT.

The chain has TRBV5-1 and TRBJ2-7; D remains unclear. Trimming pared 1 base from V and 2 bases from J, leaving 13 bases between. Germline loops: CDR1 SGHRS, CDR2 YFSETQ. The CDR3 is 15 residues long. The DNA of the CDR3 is TGCGCCAGCAGCTTGAACAGCAACATGCCCTACGAGCAGTACTTC. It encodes CASSLNSNMPYEQYF.

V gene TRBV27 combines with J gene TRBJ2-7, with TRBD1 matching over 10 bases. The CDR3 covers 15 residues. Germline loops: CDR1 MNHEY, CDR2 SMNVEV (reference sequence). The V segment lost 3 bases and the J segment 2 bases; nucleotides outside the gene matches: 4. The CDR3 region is CASSLRGTGAYEQYF. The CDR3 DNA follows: TGTGCCAGCAGTTTGAGGGGGACAGGGGCCTACGAGCAGTACTTC.